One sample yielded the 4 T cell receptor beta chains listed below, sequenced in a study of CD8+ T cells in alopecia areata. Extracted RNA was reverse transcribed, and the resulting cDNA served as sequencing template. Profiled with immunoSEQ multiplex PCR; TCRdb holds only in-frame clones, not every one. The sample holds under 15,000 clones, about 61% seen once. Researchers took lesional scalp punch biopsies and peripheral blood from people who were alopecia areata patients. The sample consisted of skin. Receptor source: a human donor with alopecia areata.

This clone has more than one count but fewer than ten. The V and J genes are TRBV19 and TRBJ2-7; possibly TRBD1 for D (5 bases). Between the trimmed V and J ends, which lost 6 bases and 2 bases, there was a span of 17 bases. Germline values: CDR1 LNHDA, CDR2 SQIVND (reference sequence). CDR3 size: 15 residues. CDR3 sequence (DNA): TGTGCCAGTAGCCCGAGTGGGGCAGGGACCTACGAGCAGTACTTC. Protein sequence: CASSPSGAGTYEQYF. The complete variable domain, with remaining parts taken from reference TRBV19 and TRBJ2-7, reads DGGITQSPKYLFRKEGQNVTLSCEQNLNHDAMYWYRQDPGQGLRLIYYSQIVNDFQKGDIAEGYSVSREKKESFPLTVTSAQKNPTAFYLCASSPSGAGTYEQYFGPGTRLTVT.

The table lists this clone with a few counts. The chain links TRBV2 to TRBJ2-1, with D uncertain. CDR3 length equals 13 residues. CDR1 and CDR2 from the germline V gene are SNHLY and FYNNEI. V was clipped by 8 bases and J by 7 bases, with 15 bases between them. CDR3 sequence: CASRQFTANEQFF. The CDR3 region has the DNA TGTGCCAGCCGGCAATTTACAGCGAATGAGCAGTTCTTC.

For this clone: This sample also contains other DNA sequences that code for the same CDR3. In DNA, the CDR3 is TGCGCCAGCAGCTTGGAGCCACAAGAGACCCAGTACTTC. Translated, it gives CASSLEPQETQYF. The rearrangement links TRBV5-1 to TRBJ2-5, with D hard to call. Germline CDR1 and CDR2: SGHRS and YFSETQ. The CDR3 runs to 13 residues. Trimming left V 0 bases short and J 2 bases short, with 5 bases between.

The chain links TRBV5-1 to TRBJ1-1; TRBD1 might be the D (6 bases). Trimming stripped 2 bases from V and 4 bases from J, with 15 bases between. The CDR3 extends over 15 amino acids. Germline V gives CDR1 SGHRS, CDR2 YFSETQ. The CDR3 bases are TGCGCCAGCAGCTTATACAGGGAAGGGGGCACTGAAGCTTTCTTT. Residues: CASSLYREGGTEAFF. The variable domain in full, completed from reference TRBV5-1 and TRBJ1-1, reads KAGVTQTPRYLIKTRGQQVTLSCSPISGHRSVSWYQQTPGQGLQFLFEYFSETQRNKGNFPGRFSGRQFSNSRSEMNVSTLELGDSALYLCASSLYREGGTEAFFGQGTRLTVV.